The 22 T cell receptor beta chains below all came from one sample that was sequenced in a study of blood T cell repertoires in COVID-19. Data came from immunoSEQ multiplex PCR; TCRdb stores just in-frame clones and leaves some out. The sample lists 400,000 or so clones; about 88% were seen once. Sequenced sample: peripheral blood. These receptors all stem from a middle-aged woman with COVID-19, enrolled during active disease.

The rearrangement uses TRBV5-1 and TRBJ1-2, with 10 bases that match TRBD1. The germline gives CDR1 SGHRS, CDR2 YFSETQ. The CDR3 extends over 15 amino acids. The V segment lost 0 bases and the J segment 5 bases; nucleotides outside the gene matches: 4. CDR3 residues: CASSLGPGQGYGYTF. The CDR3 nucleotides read TGCGCCAGCAGCTTGGGACCGGGACAGGGGTATGGCTACACCTTC.

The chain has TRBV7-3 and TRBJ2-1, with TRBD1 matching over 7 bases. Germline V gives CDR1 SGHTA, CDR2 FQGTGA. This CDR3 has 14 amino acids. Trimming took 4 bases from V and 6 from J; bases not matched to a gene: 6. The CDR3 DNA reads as TGTGCCAGCAGCTCTAGACAGGGTGGCAATGAGCAGTTCTTC. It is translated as CASSSRQGGNEQFF.

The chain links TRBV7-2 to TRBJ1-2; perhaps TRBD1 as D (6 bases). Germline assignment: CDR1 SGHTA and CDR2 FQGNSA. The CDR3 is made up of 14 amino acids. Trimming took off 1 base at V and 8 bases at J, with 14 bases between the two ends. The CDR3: CASSLGGGTEGYTF. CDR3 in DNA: TGTGCCAGCAGCTTAGGGGGGGGCACGGAAGGCTACACCTTC.

The CDR3 reads CASSQTGRAGELFF. The CDR3 coding sequence is TGCGCCAGCAGCCAGACAGGTCGCGCCGGGGAGCTGTTTTTT. The chain has TRBV4-3 and TRBJ2-2, with a possible D match to TRBD1 (6 bases). The V end was cut by 3 bases, the J end by 6 bases, with 11 bases between. Germline-derived CDR1 and CDR2 are LGHNA and YSLEER. The CDR3 runs 14 residues.

The CDR3, as DNA: TGCAGCGTCCGGGACAGGGGATCTAGCTCTGGAAACACCATATATTTT. Its protein is CSVRDRGSSSGNTIYF. This sequence joins TRBV29-1 and TRBJ1-3; 10 bases match TRBD1. The CDR3 contains 16 residues. Per germline, CDR1 SQVTM and CDR2 ANQGSEA. J was trimmed by 0 bases and V by 6 bases; bases with no gene match: 8.

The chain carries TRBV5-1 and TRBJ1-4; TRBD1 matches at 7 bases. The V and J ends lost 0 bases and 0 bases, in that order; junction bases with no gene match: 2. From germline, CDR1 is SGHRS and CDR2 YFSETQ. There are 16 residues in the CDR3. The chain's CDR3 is CASSLAGTATNEKLFF. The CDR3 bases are TGCGCCAGCAGCTTGGCCGGGACAGCAACTAATGAAAAACTGTTTTTT. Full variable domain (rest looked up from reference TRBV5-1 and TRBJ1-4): KAGVTQTPRYLIKTRGQQVTLSCSPISGHRSVSWYQQTPGQGLQFLFEYFSETQRNKGNFPGRFSGRQFSNSRSEMNVSTLELGDSALYLCASSLAGTATNEKLFFGSGTQLSVL.

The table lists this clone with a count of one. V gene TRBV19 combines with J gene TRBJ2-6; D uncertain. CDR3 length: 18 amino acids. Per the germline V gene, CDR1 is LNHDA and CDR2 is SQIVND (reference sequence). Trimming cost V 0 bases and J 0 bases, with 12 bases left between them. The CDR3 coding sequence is TGTGCCAGTAGTATAGATGGCAGGCGACGCTCTGGGGCCAACGTCCTGACTTTC. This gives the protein CASSIDGRRRSGANVLTF.

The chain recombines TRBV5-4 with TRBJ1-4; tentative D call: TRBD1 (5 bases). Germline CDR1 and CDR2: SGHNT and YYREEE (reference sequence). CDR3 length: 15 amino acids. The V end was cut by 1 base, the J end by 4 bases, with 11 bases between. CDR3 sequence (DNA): TGTGCCAGCAGCTTGATGGGGCGGCTTAATGAAAAACTGTTTTTT. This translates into CASSLMGRLNEKLFF.

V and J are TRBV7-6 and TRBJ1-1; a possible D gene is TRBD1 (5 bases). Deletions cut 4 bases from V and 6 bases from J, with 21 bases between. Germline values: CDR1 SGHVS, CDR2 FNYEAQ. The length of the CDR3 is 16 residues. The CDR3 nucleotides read TGTGCCAGCAGCTCTCAAGCCGGGGGGGAGGGGTCTGAAGCTTTCTTT. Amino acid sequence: CASSSQAGGEGSEAFF.

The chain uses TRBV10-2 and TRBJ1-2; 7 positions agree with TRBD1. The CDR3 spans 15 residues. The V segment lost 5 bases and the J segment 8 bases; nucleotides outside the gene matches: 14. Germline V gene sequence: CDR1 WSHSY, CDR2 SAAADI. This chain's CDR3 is CASSLGDSALGGYTF. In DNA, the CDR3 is TGCGCCAGCAGTCTGGGGGACAGCGCCTTAGGGGGCTACACCTTC.

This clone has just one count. The DNA for the CDR3 is TGTGCCAGCAGCTTAGCGTGGACTCCTGGGGCCAACGTCCTGACTTTC. Protein sequence: CASSLAWTPGANVLTF. V and J are TRBV7-6 and TRBJ2-6, with D perhaps matching TRBD2 (5 bases). The CDR3 runs to 16 residues. Germline V gives CDR1 SGHVS, CDR2 FNYEAQ. V dropped 0 bases and J dropped 2 bases, with 8 bases sitting between them.

Here the CDR3 reads CASSLANFGDWYNEQFF. Written as DNA, the CDR3 is TGTGCCAGCAGCTTAGCAAATTTCGGGGACTGGTACAATGAGCAGTTCTTC. The rearrangement links TRBV7-8 to TRBJ2-1; D is possibly TRBD2 (6 bases). The CDR3 covers 17 residues. CDR1 SGHVS and CDR2 FQNEAQ come from the germline V gene. The V and J ends lost 0 bases and 4 bases respectively, with 16 bases between them.

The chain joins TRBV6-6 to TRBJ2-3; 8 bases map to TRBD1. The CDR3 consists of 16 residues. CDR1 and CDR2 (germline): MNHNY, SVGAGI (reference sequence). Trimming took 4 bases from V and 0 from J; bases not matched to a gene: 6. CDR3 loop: CASSSGQGTSTDTQYF. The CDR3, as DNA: TGTGCCAGCAGTTCCGGACAGGGTACTAGCACAGATACGCAGTATTTT.

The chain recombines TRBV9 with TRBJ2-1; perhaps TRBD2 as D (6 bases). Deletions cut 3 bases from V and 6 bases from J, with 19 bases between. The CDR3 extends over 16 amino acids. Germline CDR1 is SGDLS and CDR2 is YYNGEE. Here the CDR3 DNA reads TGTGCCAGCAGCGCCCCTTCCGGGACTGAGCTCAATGAGCAGTTCTTC. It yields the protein CASSAPSGTELNEQFF.

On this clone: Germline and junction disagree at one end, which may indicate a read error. The CDR3 DNA follows: TGTGCCAGCACCTTACTAAATGCGGGGTACGGAGAGACCCAGTACTTC. As protein: CASTLLNAGYGETQYF. The chain has TRBV7-2 and TRBJ2-5; tentatively, D is TRBD2 (6 bases). The CDR3 sequence is 16 residues long. Germline lookup yields CDR1 SGHTA and CDR2 FQGNSA.

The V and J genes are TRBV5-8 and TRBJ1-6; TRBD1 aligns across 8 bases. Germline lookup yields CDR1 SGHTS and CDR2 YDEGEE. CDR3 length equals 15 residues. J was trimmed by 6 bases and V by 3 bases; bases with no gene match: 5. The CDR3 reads CASSSDRDPNSPLHF. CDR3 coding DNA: TGTGCCAGCAGCTCGGACAGGGACCCTAATTCACCCCTCCACTTT.

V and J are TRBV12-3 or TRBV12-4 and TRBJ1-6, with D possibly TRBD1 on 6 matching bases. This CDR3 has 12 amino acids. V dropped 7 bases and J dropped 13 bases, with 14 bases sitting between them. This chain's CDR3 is CASTLAQGPLHF. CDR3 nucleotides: TGTGCCAGCACCCTTGCCCAGGGGCCCCTCCACTTT.

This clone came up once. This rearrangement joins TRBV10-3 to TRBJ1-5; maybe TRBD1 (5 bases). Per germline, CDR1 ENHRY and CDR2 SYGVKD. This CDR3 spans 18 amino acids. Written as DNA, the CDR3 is TGTGGAAACGACCGGGGGGGGTACCAATATTATAGCAATCAGCCCCAGCATTTT. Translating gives CGNDRGGYQYYSNQPQHF.

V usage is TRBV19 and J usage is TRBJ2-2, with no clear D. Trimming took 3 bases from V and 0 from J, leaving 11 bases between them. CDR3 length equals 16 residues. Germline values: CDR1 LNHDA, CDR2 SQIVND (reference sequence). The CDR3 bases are TGTGCCAGTAGTATTGATCGAGGTCCGAACACCGGGGAGCTGTTTTTT. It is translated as CASSIDRGPNTGELFF. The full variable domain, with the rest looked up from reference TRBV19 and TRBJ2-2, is DGGITQSPKYLFRKEGQNVTLSCEQNLNHDAMYWYRQDPGQGLRLIYYSQIVNDFQKGDIAEGYSVSREKKESFPLTVTSAQKNPTAFYLCASSIDRGPNTGELFFGEGSRLTVL.

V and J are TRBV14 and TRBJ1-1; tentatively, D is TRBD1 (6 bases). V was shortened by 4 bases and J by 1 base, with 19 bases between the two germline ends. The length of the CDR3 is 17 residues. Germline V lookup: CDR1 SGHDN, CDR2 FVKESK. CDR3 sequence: CASSPLGRGLGNTEAFF. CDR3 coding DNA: TGTGCCAGCAGCCCCCTCGGGCGGGGGCTTGGGAACACTGAAGCTTTCTTT.

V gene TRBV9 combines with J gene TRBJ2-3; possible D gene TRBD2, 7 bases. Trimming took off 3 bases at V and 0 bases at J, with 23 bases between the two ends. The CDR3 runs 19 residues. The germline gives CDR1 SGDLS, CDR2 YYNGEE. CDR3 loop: CASSATLGGAWRSTDTQYF. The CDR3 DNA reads TGTGCCAGCAGCGCCACGTTAGGGGGGGCATGGAGGAGCACAGATACGCAGTATTTT.

The CDR3 region is CASSPRQGLKYGYTF. Here the CDR3 DNA reads TGTGCCAGCAGTCCAAGACAGGGGTTAAAATATGGCTACACCTTC. This chain joins TRBV27 and TRBJ1-2; the match to TRBD1 covers 8 bases. The CDR3 is made up of 15 amino acids. Trimming removed 5 bases from V and 5 bases from J; junction bases left unmatched: 10. The germline gives CDR1 MNHEY, CDR2 SMNVEV (reference sequence).